This entry concerns a single TCR beta chain. Its cognate antigen is unknown. In germline, CDR1 is SGHRS, CDR2 YFSETQ. The J segment lost 8 bases and the V segment lost 1 base, leaving 10 bases of the junction unmatched. CDR3 length equals 16 residues. Here immunoSEQ multiplex PCR was the method, and the copy in TCRdb shows in-frame clones only, minus some. The table lists about 150,000 clones, 85% to 95% of them singletons, with 1.5% in the top ten. This sample was taken from a study of T cell responses to AZD1222 COVID-19 vaccine. Study-wide results and limits: Two doses of AZD1222 preceded a rise in Spike-specific TCR breadth and depth.

This clonotype originated in an adult who received the AZD1222 COVID-19 vaccine. The specimen was peripheral blood, collected 28 days after the second AZD1222 dose. This sequence joins TRBV5-1 and TRBJ1-4, with 8 bases identical to TRBD1. In nucleotides, the CDR3 is TGCGCCAGCAGCTTGTCCGCCCAGGGGGCGCGAGAAAAACTGTTTTTT. Its translation is CASSLSAQGAREKLFF.